Shown below are 5 T cell receptor beta chains from a single sample sequenced in a study of blood T cell repertoires in COVID-19. Measured with immunoSEQ multiplex PCR; TCRdb has only the in-frame clones, and not every one. The table records about 300,000 clones, roughly 85% of them present only once. What was sequenced was PBMCs or T cells enriched from blood (not recorded which). The receptors originated from a woman aged 30 to 39 who had recovered from COVID-19.

This rearrangement joins TRBV19 to TRBJ2-5, with unresolved D. This CDR3 is built from 12 residues. V was trimmed by 4 bases and J by 4 bases, leaving 7 bases between them. Germline assignment: CDR1 LNHDA and CDR2 SQIVND (reference sequence). DNA of the CDR3: TGTGCCAGTAGTAGCAAGCGAGAGACCCAGTACTTC. The encoded protein is CASSSKRETQYF.

The V and J genes are TRBV5-1 and TRBJ2-3, with TRBD2 matching over 14 bases. Germline V gene lookup returns CDR1 SGHRS and CDR2 YFSETQ. With 3 bases clipped from V and 0 bases from J, the junction kept 9 bases outside the gene matches. This CDR3 is built from 19 residues. CDR3 nucleotides: TGCGCCAGCAGCTGGAGCGGGACTAGCGGGGGCACTAGCACAGATACGCAGTATTTT. This translates into CASSWSGTSGGTSTDTQYF. The whole variable domain, remainder taken from reference TRBV5-1 and TRBJ2-3, is KAGVTQTPRYLIKTRGQQVTLSCSPISGHRSVSWYQQTPGQGLQFLFEYFSETQRNKGNFPGRFSGRQFSNSRSEMNVSTLELGDSALYLCASSWSGTSGGTSTDTQYFGPGTRLTVL.

CDR3 sequence: CASAKQGGYGYTF. The CDR3, as DNA: TGTGCCAGCGCCAAACAGGGTGGCTATGGCTACACCTTC. J is TRBJ1-2 and V is TRBV6-5, with D possibly matching TRBD1 (6 bases). This CDR3 is built from 13 residues. The V and J ends lost 8 bases and 4 bases respectively, with 14 bases between them. CDR1 is MNHEY and CDR2 is SVGAGI in the germline V gene.

This clone has a single count. The rearrangement links TRBV4-1 to TRBJ1-4; a possible D gene is TRBD1 (6 bases). CDR3 length: 18 amino acids. Deletions cut 1 base from V and 0 bases from J, with 15 bases between. Germline V lookup: CDR1 MGHRA, CDR2 YSYEKL. The CDR3 region has the DNA TGCGCCAGCAGCCAAGCCCCCCAGGACAGCGCAACTAATGAAAAACTGTTTTTT. It translates to CASSQAPQDSATNEKLFF.

The V call is TRBV30, the J call TRBJ2-2, with 8 nucleotides matching TRBD1. Germline V gene sequence: CDR1 GTSNPN, CDR2 SVGIG (reference sequence). The CDR3 contains 15 residues. V lost 3 bases and J lost 3; bases outside the gene matches: 6. CDR3 protein: CAWRYRGSYTGELFF. The CDR3 DNA sequence: TGTGCCTGGAGGTACAGGGGGTCCTACACCGGGGAGCTGTTTTTT.